This entry lists 20 T cell receptor beta chains sequenced from one sample in a study of radiotherapy plus CTLA-4 blockade in lung cancer. Measured with immunoSEQ multiplex PCR; TCRdb has only the in-frame clones, and not every one. This sample has tens of thousands of clones; around nine tenths occur once, and the top ten carry over 15%. The specimen was peripheral blood, collected from a patient treated with radiotherapy plus ipilimumab. The receptors shown here come from a human donor with non-small cell lung cancer that progressed on radiotherapy plus ipilimumab.

On this clone: The junction and the germline gene differ at one end; a read error may be behind it. The chain employs TRBV5-1 and TRBJ2-1, with D perhaps given as TRBD1 or TRBD2 (5 bases each). This CDR3 contains 14 residues. The germline gives CDR1 SGHRS, CDR2 YFSETQ. In DNA form, the CDR3 reads TGCGCCAGCAGCTTCGTGGGACCTTACAGTGAGCAGTTCTTC. Translated, it gives CASSFVGPYSEQFF.

The V call is TRBV6-1, the J call TRBJ2-1, with D perhaps TRBD2 (7 bases). The CDR3 is 11 amino acids. CDR1 and CDR2 from the germline V gene are MNHNS and SASEGT. The CDR3 region is CAEGGNNEQFF. The CDR3 DNA sequence: TGTGCGGAGGGGGGGAACAATGAGCAGTTCTTC.

This rearrangement joins TRBV25-1 to TRBJ1-6; the D gene is possibly TRBD1 (5 bases). Germline CDR1 and CDR2: MGHDK and SYGVNS. This CDR3 is built from 16 residues. V lost 2 bases to trimming and J lost 9 bases, with 17 bases between them. The CDR3 spells CASSEAELGGLSPLHF. CDR3 sequence (DNA): TGTGCCAGCAGTGAAGCAGAGCTTGGGGGACTTTCACCCCTCCACTTT.

The chain couples TRBV11-3 to TRBJ2-6; the match to TRBD1 covers 10 bases. Germline V CDR1 and CDR2: SGHNT, YENEEA. J was trimmed by 3 bases and V by 7 bases; bases with no gene match: 9. This CDR3 has 17 residues. DNA of the CDR3: TGTGCCAGCACTAAGGGACAGGGGCTCGGTGGGGCCAACGTCCTGACTTTC. Encoded protein: CASTKGQGLGGANVLTF.

The gene calls are TRBV27 and TRBJ1-4; the D gene is possibly TRBD1 (5 bases). Between the trimmed V and J ends, which lost 4 bases and 8 bases, there was a span of 14 bases. The CDR3 consists of 14 residues. CDR1 MNHEY and CDR2 SMNVEV come from the germline V gene (reference sequence). DNA of the CDR3: TGTGCCAGCAGTTCGGGACGACAACCCGAAAAACTGTTTTTT. Translated, it gives CASSSGRQPEKLFF. The full variable domain, completed using reference TRBV27 and TRBJ1-4, is EAQVTQNPRYLITVTGKKLTVTCSQNMNHEYMSWYRQDPGLGLRQIYYSMNVEVTDKGDVPEGYKVSRKEKRNFPLILESPSPNQTSLYFCASSSGRQPEKLFFGSGTQLSVL.

V is TRBV30 and J is TRBJ2-4; possible D gene TRBD2, 5 bases. The CDR3 covers 14 residues. V lost 0 bases and J 0 bases, leaving 6 bases between the germline ends. Germline CDR1 GTSNPN, CDR2 SVGIG (reference sequence). The CDR3 reads CAWSVAGAKNIQYF. The CDR3 bases are TGTGCCTGGAGTGTCGCGGGAGCCAAAAACATTCAGTACTTC.

The chain is built from TRBV10-3 and TRBJ1-2, with D possibly TRBD1 on 6 matching bases. Germline V gives CDR1 ENHRY, CDR2 SYGVKD. This CDR3 has 15 amino acids. The V gene lost 2 bases and the J gene lost 4 bases, with 14 bases spanning the gap. The CDR3 loop is CAISEKGGGSYGYTF. CDR3 nucleotides: TGTGCCATCAGTGAGAAGGGGGGAGGCTCCTATGGCTACACCTTC.

This clone was counted once. This chain connects TRBV15 to TRBJ2-5; no reliable D call. The assigned J gene may be wrong: the sequence end matches TRBJ2-7 better. The V gene's germline CDR1 is LNHNV and CDR2 YYDKDF (reference sequence). The CDR3 spans 14 residues. The CDR3 DNA reads TGTGCCACCAGCAGAGAAGGTGGGTCCTACGAGCAGTACTTC. This encodes CATSREGGSYEQYF.

This sequence joins TRBV5-6 and TRBJ1-5; D not certain. Trimming cost V 2 bases and J 6 bases, with 9 bases left between them. The CDR3 length is 13 residues. Germline V gene data show CDR1 as SGHDT and CDR2 as YYEEEE. For the CDR3, the DNA is TGTGCCAGCAGCTTTGGGCGAACTCAGCCCCAGCATTTT. Translating it yields CASSFGRTQPQHF.

The rearrangement joins TRBV6-1 to TRBJ2-3, with a tentative D call TRBD2 (6 bases). The germline CDR1 and CDR2 sequences are MNHNS and SASEGT. V lost 3 bases and J lost 2, with 6 bases in between. The CDR3 consists of 13 residues. The DNA of the CDR3 is TGTGCCAGCAGTGAGGACTACACAGATACGCAGTATTTT. This gives the protein CASSEDYTDTQYF.

This clone was seen a single time. This chain links TRBV25-1 with TRBJ2-1; D might be TRBD2 (6 bases). Germline CDR1 MGHDK, CDR2 SYGVNS. The V end lost 3 bases, the J end lost 13 bases, and 13 bases lay between the germline ends. CDR3 length: 12 residues. The CDR3 sequence: CASSDIAESQFF. DNA for the CDR3: TGTGCCAGCAGTGATATAGCGGAGTCTCAGTTCTTC.

This clone was picked up one time. The chain carries TRBV21-1 and TRBJ2-3; the table gives TRBD2 as D, unverified against the DNA. TRBV21-1 corresponds to a pseudogene. The CDR3 runs to 19 residues. The CDR3 reads CASSKRGLAGASSTDTQYF. DNA of the CDR3: TGTGCCAGCAGCAAAAGGGGACTAGCGGGAGCCAGTAGCACAGATACGCAGTATTTT.

The CDR3 protein is CASSPVQGRSETQYF. The CDR3 DNA is TGTGCCAGCTCACCGGTCCAGGGGCGTAGCGAGACCCAGTACTTC. The chain joins TRBV18 to TRBJ2-5; TRBD1 is a possible D gene (6 bases). The CDR3 runs to 15 residues. The V gene lost 3 bases and the J gene lost 5 bases, with 16 bases spanning the gap. Per germline, CDR1 KGHSH and CDR2 LQKENI. Full variable domain (rest looked up from reference TRBV18 and TRBJ2-5): NAGVMQNPRHLVRRRGQEARLRCSPMKGHSHVYWYRQLPEEGLKFMVYLQKENIIDESGMPKERFSAEFPKEGPSILRIQQVVRGDSAAYFCASSPVQGRSETQYFGPGTRLLVL.

The J gene is TRBJ1-1, the V gene TRBV2; TRBD1 aligns across 8 bases. V lost 5 bases and J lost 0; bases outside the gene matches: 5. The CDR3 extends over 15 amino acids. The germline CDR1 and CDR2 sequences are SNHLY and FYNNEI. CDR3 sequence (DNA): TGTGCCAGCAGTATACAGGGGGGAATGAACACTGAAGCTTTCTTT. As protein: CASSIQGGMNTEAFF.

This clone was detected a few times. DNA of the CDR3: TGTGCCTGGAGGGTCTCGACCCTGACAGTTACCTACGGGGCCAACGTCCTGACTTTC. It encodes CAWRVSTLTVTYGANVLTF. J is TRBJ2-6 and V is TRBV30; tentatively, D is TRBD1 (5 bases). The CDR3 loop spans 19 amino acids. In germline, CDR1 is GTSNPN, CDR2 SVGIG (reference sequence). V shed 3 bases and J shed 4 bases, with 25 bases lying between them.

This sequence joins TRBV9 and TRBJ2-1; perhaps TRBD2 as D (5 bases). The V end was cut by 3 bases, the J end by 15 bases, with 22 bases between. The CDR3 spans 14 residues. In germline, CDR1 is SGDLS, CDR2 YYNGEE. The CDR3: CASSAGSGSPLVFF. The CDR3 DNA reads TGTGCCAGCAGCGCTGGTAGTGGGAGCCCCTTGGTGTTCTTC.

A single count supports this clone. CDR3 residues: CASSGLGVWTEAFF. The CDR3 region has the DNA TGTGCCAGCAGTGGGCTTGGGGTGTGGACTGAAGCTTTCTTT. The chain combines TRBV2 with TRBJ1-1; D unclear. From germline, CDR1 is SNHLY and CDR2 FYNNEI. Trimming removed 4 bases at V and 5 bases at J, with 14 bases between. The length of the CDR3 is 14 residues.

J is TRBJ1-5 and V is TRBV13, with D maybe TRBD1 (5 bases). Germline CDR1 and CDR2: PRHDT and FYEKMQ (reference sequence). With 8 bases removed from V and 2 bases from J, the gap between germline ends came to 13 bases. This CDR3 is built from 14 residues. The CDR3 spells CASSQGGGNQPQHF. CDR3 coding DNA: TGTGCCAGCTCCCAGGGAGGTGGCAATCAGCCCCAGCATTTT.

Only one count was recorded for this clone. The chain recombines TRBV19 with TRBJ2-5, with D perhaps matching TRBD1 (8 bases). The CDR3 loop spans 14 amino acids. Germline CDR1 is LNHDA and CDR2 is SQIVND (reference sequence). The V end was cut by 9 bases, the J end by 5 bases, with 19 bases between. As DNA, the CDR3 is TGTGCCAGCAACAGGGGGGGCCAGGGGGAGACCCAGTACTTC. The encoded protein is CASNRGGQGETQYF.

This chain uses TRBV21-1 with TRBJ2-1. TRBV21-1 is a recognized pseudogene. The CDR3 is 15 residues long. The CDR3 bases are TGTGCCAGCAGTAAAAGGGCTAGACGTGACAATGAGCAGTTCTTC. It yields the protein CASSKRARRDNEQFF.